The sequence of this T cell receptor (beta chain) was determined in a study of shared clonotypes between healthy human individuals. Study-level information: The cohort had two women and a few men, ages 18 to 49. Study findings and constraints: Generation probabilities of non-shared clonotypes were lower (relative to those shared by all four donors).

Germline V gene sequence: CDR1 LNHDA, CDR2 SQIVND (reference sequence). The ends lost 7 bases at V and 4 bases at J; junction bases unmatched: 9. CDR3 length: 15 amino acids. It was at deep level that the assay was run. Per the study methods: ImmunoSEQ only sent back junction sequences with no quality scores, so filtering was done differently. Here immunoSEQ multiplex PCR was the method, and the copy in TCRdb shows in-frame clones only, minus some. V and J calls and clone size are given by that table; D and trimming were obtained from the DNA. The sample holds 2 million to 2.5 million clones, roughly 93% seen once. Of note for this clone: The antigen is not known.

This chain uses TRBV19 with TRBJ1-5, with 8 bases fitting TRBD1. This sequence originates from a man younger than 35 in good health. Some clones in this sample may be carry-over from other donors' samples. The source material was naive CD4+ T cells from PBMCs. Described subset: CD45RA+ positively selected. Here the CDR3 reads CASTRTGHANQPQHF. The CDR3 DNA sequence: TGTGCCAGTACCAGGACAGGGCACGCAAATCAGCCCCAGCATTTT.